The 3 T cell receptor beta chains presented below share a single source sample, sequenced in a study of blood T cell repertoires in COVID-19. The assay was immunoSEQ multiplex PCR, and TCRdb's table has in-frame clones only and misses some. Of approximately 350,000 clones in the sample, 88% were seen once. Sequencing was done on a sample of peripheral blood. These receptors all come from a woman aged 70 to 79 with COVID-19, enrolled during active disease.

The rearrangement joins TRBV7-9 to TRBJ1-3; no clear D. Deletions cut 8 bases from V and 0 bases from J, with 11 bases between. Germline-derived CDR1 and CDR2 are SEHNR and FQNEAQ (reference sequence). This CDR3 comprises 14 residues. The CDR3 coding sequence is TGTGCCAGCCCCAATCAGGTCTCTGGAAACACCATATATTTT. As protein: CASPNQVSGNTIYF.

This clone was observed a few times. J is TRBJ1-5 and V is TRBV19; 7 bases match TRBD1. Germline CDR1 and CDR2: LNHDA and SQIVND (reference sequence). The CDR3 has 14 residues. V gave up 5 bases and J gave up 6 bases; unmatched junction bases: 7. CDR3 protein: CASSFDRVRQPQHF. The CDR3 nucleotides are TGTGCCAGTAGTTTCGACAGGGTTCGTCAGCCCCAGCATTTT.

This clone occurred a few times. V gene TRBV24-1 combines with J gene TRBJ1-2, with 7 bases identical to TRBD1. V gave up 4 bases and J gave up 8 bases; unmatched junction bases: 3. This CDR3 has 12 amino acids. Per the germline V gene, CDR1 is KGHDR and CDR2 is SFDVKD. CDR3 region: CATSERTGGYTF. CDR3 sequence (DNA): TGTGCCACCAGTGAGAGGACAGGAGGCTACACCTTC.